This TCR beta chain was observed in a study of T-cell memory formation after mild COVID-19. Study-wide points: Clones that contracted from day 15 to 85 were balanced CD4/CD8, while later expanders leaned CD4+. Contracting CD4+ clones were located mainly in CM and EM, and CD8+ clones in EMRA.

TCRdb passed the 5' RACE reads through MiXCR, listing each CDR3 protein once. Of about 180,000 distinct CDR3 sequences listed, roughly 18% were seen once; the top ten hold roughly 3.9%. With regard to this clonotype: Its antigen remains unidentified.

The CDR3 consists of 14 residues. Trimming took off 1 base at V and 10 bases at J, with 14 bases between the two ends. Germline V gives CDR1 LGHDT, CDR2 YNNKEL (reference sequence). V usage is TRBV3-1 and J usage is TRBJ2-1; D possibly matches TRBD1 or TRBD2 (6 bases each). This TCR came from a man aged 18 to 29 who had mild COVID-19 (a few samples of this study predate the infection). Cell type and time point are not known. The sequencing input was PBMCs or a T cell subset sorted from them (not recorded which). CDR3 amino acids: CASSQGDSGEEQFF. The CDR3 coding sequence is TGTGCCAGCAGCCAAGGGGACTCAGGGGAGGAGCAGTTCTTC.